These 9 T cell receptor beta chains were sequenced from one sample in a study of control samples from healthy donors and cancer patients. Sequenced by immunoSEQ multiplex PCR; TCRdb stores in-frame clones only, minus some. Among about 78,000 clones, roughly 89% were seen once, and the ten largest hold 7.5% to 8%. Source material: blood. These receptors came from a woman aged 55 to 70 in good health.

This rearrangement joins TRBV5-6 to TRBJ2-7; 7 bases align to TRBD1. The CDR3 has 12 residues. With 5 bases clipped from V and 4 bases from J, the junction kept 3 bases outside the gene matches. Germline V gene data show CDR1 as SGHDT and CDR2 as YYEEEE. The CDR3 is CASRNRGYEQYF. The CDR3, as DNA: TGTGCCAGCAGAAACAGGGGATACGAGCAGTACTTC.

The chain combines TRBV18 with TRBJ2-5, with unresolved D. The CDR3 covers 12 residues. Germline CDR1 and CDR2: KGHSH and LQKENI. The V gene lost 3 bases and the J gene lost 2 bases, with 4 bases spanning the gap. The CDR3 sequence is CASSPNQETQYF. DNA of the CDR3: TGTGCCAGCTCACCGAATCAAGAGACCCAGTACTTC.

The chain employs TRBV5-1 and TRBJ1-1; D is unresolved. Deletions cut 0 bases from V and 2 bases from J, with 8 bases between. CDR1 is SGHRS, CDR2 YFSETQ, per germline. The CDR3 has 14 amino acids. The CDR3 region is CASSLVAENTEAFF. In DNA, the CDR3 is TGCGCCAGCAGCTTGGTTGCGGAAAACACTGAAGCTTTCTTT.

V usage is TRBV10-3 and J usage is TRBJ1-2, with TRBD1 matching over 9 bases. Per germline, CDR1 ENHRY and CDR2 SYGVKD. The CDR3 spans 15 residues. With 6 bases clipped from V and 6 bases from J, the junction kept 11 bases outside the gene matches. CDR3 loop: CAISLGQGRGHGYTF. DNA for the CDR3: TGTGCCATCAGCCTCGGACAGGGGAGGGGGCATGGCTACACCTTC.

The chain is built from TRBV7-6 and TRBJ2-1; D not resolved. The ends were cut back, 2 bases at V and 10 bases at J, with 15 bases in the middle. Germline assignment: CDR1 SGHVS and CDR2 FNYEAQ. The CDR3 has 14 residues. CDR3 coding DNA: TGTGCCAGCAGCTTATTGCGGTCCTCCCCGGAGCAGTTCTTC. Translating gives CASSLLRSSPEQFF.

This chain connects TRBV7-8 to TRBJ2-6, with no clear D. V was cut by 4 bases and J by 0 bases, with 16 bases left in between. Germline V lookup: CDR1 SGHVS, CDR2 FQNEAQ. The CDR3 is 18 residues long. CDR3 protein: CASSYSNGRLSGANVLTF. The DNA for the CDR3 is TGTGCCAGCAGCTATTCGAACGGACGGCTCTCTGGGGCCAACGTCCTGACTTTC. The variable domain in full, with the rest retrieved from reference TRBV7-8 and TRBJ2-6, is GAGVSQSPRYKVAKRGQDVALRCDPISGHVSLFWYQQALGQGPEFLTYFQNEAQLDKSGLPSDRFFAERPEGSVSTLKIQRTQQEDSAVYLCASSYSNGRLSGANVLTFGAGSRLTVL.

The chain is built from TRBV5-4 and TRBJ2-5, with 11 bases lining up with TRBD2. This CDR3 has 15 amino acids. V shed 1 base, J shed 5 bases, and the junction held 4 bases outside the gene matches. CDR1 is SGHNT, CDR2 YYREEE, per germline (reference sequence). The CDR3: CASSLLAGGEETQYF. The CDR3 DNA is TGTGCCAGCAGCTTGCTAGCGGGGGGTGAGGAGACCCAGTACTTC.

CDR3 sequence: CASSDLDRETYNEQFF. For the CDR3, the DNA is TGTGCCAGCAGTGACCTAGACAGGGAAACCTACAATGAGCAGTTCTTC. The genes are TRBV6-1 and TRBJ2-1, with 7 bases fitting TRBD1. The germline gives CDR1 MNHNS, CDR2 SASEGT. J gave up 2 bases and V 3 bases, and 7 bases lay outside the gene matches. The CDR3 runs 16 residues.

This sequence joins TRBV5-1 and TRBJ2-1; no firm D call. Trimming stripped 0 bases from V and 2 bases from J, with 6 bases between. CDR1 is SGHRS, CDR2 YFSETQ, per germline. CDR3 size: 14 residues. The CDR3 region is CASSLDSTYNEQFF. CDR3 in DNA: TGCGCCAGCAGCTTGGACTCCACCTACAATGAGCAGTTCTTC.